One and the same sample provided the 14 T cell receptor beta chains below, sequenced in a study of blood T cell repertoires in COVID-19. The repertoire was sequenced with immunoSEQ multiplex PCR; TCRdb's copy has only in-frame clones and lacks some. This sample has 250,000 to 300,000 clones, with roughly 89% found just once. The material sequenced was peripheral blood. The receptors come from a middle-aged man with acute or convalescent COVID-19.

The chain uses TRBV12-3 or TRBV12-4 and TRBJ2-5, with no clear D. Trimming removed 0 bases from V and 5 bases from J, with 7 bases in between. CDR3 size: 13 residues. The CDR3 nucleotides read TGTGCCAGCAGTTTAGCCGGAGCTGAGACCCAGTACTTC. Translation gives CASSLAGAETQYF.

The rearrangement joins TRBV5-1 to TRBJ1-4; weak D call: TRBD1 (5 bases). Trimming left V 5 bases short and J 4 bases short, with 12 bases between. Germline CDR1 reads SGHRS; CDR2 reads YFSETQ. The CDR3 loop spans 14 amino acids. CDR3: CASRPDSNNEKLFF. CDR3 in DNA: TGCGCCAGCAGACCTGACAGTAATAATGAAAAACTGTTTTTT.

The rearrangement links TRBV7-9 to TRBJ1-3; D is undetermined. Germline V gene data show CDR1 as SEHNR and CDR2 as FQNEAQ (reference sequence). The V end lost 3 bases, the J end lost 0 bases, and 15 bases lay between the germline ends. This CDR3 contains 17 residues. The CDR3 DNA reads as TGTGCCAGCAGCTTTAACTCCGTCTTGAGCTCTGGAAACACCATATATTTT. It specifies CASSFNSVLSSGNTIYF.

The V and J genes are TRBV2 and TRBJ1-5, with D perhaps matching TRBD1 (6 bases). The V end was cut by 6 bases, the J end by 3 bases, with 12 bases between. The CDR3 has 14 residues. CDR1 is SNHLY, CDR2 FYNNEI, per germline. The DNA for the CDR3 is TGTGCCAGCAGAGGGGACATAAACAATCAGCCCCAGCATTTT. This codes for CASRGDINNQPQHF.

To note about this clone: Other DNA sequences from this sample encode an identical CDR3 as well. The chain employs TRBV18 and TRBJ1-5; no firm D call. V was clipped by 3 bases and J by 1 base, with 4 bases between them. The CDR3 runs to 13 residues. Germline V gene data show CDR1 as KGHSH and CDR2 as LQKENI. Here the CDR3 DNA reads TGTGCCAGCTCACCCCAAAGCAATCAGCCCCAGCATTTT. Translation gives CASSPQSNQPQHF.

The rearrangement links TRBV5-4 to TRBJ2-1, with TRBD1 matching 7 bases. Trimming at V came to 3 bases and at J to 6 bases, leaving 9 bases not matched to a gene. The CDR3 extends over 15 amino acids. The V gene's germline CDR1 is SGHNT and CDR2 YYREEE (reference sequence). CDR3 nucleotides: TGTGCCAGCAGCTCCCTCGGGACAGTAATCAATGAGCAGTTCTTC. This translates into CASSSLGTVINEQFF.

The V gene is TRBV19, the J gene TRBJ1-5, with 11 bases identical to TRBD1. J lost 4 bases, V lost 5 bases, and 16 bases had no gene match. The CDR3 consists of 19 residues. Germline V gives CDR1 LNHDA, CDR2 SQIVND (reference sequence). The CDR3 here is CASSFPQGQGGLLNQPQHF. Here the CDR3 DNA reads TGTGCCAGTAGTTTCCCTCAGGGACAGGGGGGACTTTTAAATCAGCCCCAGCATTTT.

The chain recombines TRBV7-3 with TRBJ1-1; no reliable D call. Germline V CDR1 and CDR2: SGHTA, FQGTGA. This CDR3 contains 13 residues. Trimming removed 5 bases from V and 4 bases from J, with 11 bases in between. The CDR3 bases are TGTGCCAGCAGCCCCACGGGGATCACTGAAGCTTTCTTT. Translated, it gives CASSPTGITEAFF.

The V gene is TRBV10-2, the J gene TRBJ2-3; TRBD2 might be the D (6 bases). Germline V gives CDR1 WSHSY, CDR2 SAAADI. This CDR3 has 15 amino acids. V shed 7 bases and J shed 1 base, with 15 bases lying between them. In DNA, the CDR3 is TGCGCCAGCACGGATCGAAGCGGGCGCACAGATACGCAGTATTTT. It yields the protein CASTDRSGRTDTQYF.

Of note for this clone: The same CDR3 is also encoded by other DNA sequences in this sample. This chain joins TRBV5-4 and TRBJ2-2, with D unclear. CDR3 length equals 15 residues. The ends were cut back, 2 bases at V and 2 bases at J, with 10 bases in the middle. Germline V gene lookup returns CDR1 SGHNT and CDR2 YYREEE (reference sequence). In DNA, the CDR3 is TGTGCCAGCAGCTTCGGTGGTTCTAACACCGGGGAGCTGTTTTTT. Translation gives CASSFGGSNTGELFF.

This chain connects TRBV6-1 to TRBJ2-7; 7 bases fit TRBD1. Germline lookup yields CDR1 MNHNS and CDR2 SASEGT. Losses at the gene ends were 0 bases for V and 3 bases for J; bases not matched to a gene: 5. The CDR3 runs to 15 residues. This chain's CDR3 is CASSEAWDRYYEQYF. CDR3 bases: TGTGCCAGCAGTGAAGCGTGGGACAGATACTACGAGCAGTACTTC.

This clone was seen once. The rearrangement links TRBV12-3 or TRBV12-4 to TRBJ1-2; the match to TRBD1 covers 7 bases. V lost 5 bases, J lost 4 bases, and 4 bases stayed unmatched. This CDR3 has 13 amino acids. For the CDR3, the DNA is TGTGCCAGCAGTGCGGGACAGACCTATGGCTACACCTTC. It yields the protein CASSAGQTYGYTF.

The chain recombines TRBV12-3 or TRBV12-4 with TRBJ2-7; D is undetermined. V was pared by 6 bases and J by 6 bases, with 15 bases between. This CDR3 has 13 residues. The CDR3 DNA sequence: TGTGCCAGCAGCCTAGACCAGAATTCCGAGCAGTACTTC. Its protein product is CASSLDQNSEQYF.

This clone appeared once. The chain employs TRBV12-3 or TRBV12-4 and TRBJ1-2; unclear D gene. This CDR3 spans 10 amino acids. V dropped 2 bases and J dropped 8 bases, with 3 bases sitting between them. In DNA, the CDR3 is TGTGCCAGCAGTTTACAGGGCTACACCTTC. Encoded protein: CASSLQGYTF.